Detailed here is one TCR beta chain. Its specificity is not known. The study ran its PCR with 60 Vbeta and 13 Jbeta primers. The protocol was immunoSEQ multiplex PCR, while the TCRdb copy is restricted to in-frame clones and leaves out a portion. This sample has approximately 190,000 clones, with around 73% found just once. The data are from a study of cytomegalovirus exposure and HLA in healthy donors. Background on the study: Early released data comprised tens of millions of unique TCRs from HLA-typed donors. Findings of the study overall: Fewer N-insertions than the approximately 700-donor mean were reportedly shown by an Asian-associated ancestry cluster in a later analysis. In an earlier analysis, productive rearrangement rates for most beta V segments clustered near 87% or 30%. In a later analysis, at a false discovery rate of 0.05, 17,000 or so TCR beta sequences were associated with HLA alleles.

The CDR3 is 18 residues long. V was pared by 0 bases and J by 2 bases, with 17 bases between. CDR1 is SGHVS and CDR2 is FQNEAQ in the germline V gene. This rearrangement joins TRBV7-8 to TRBJ1-5; D perhaps matches TRBD1 (6 bases). Material for sequencing was PBMCs. This receptor was obtained from a woman aged 25 to 39 in good health and CMV-seropositive. This CDR3 reads CASSLAPRAGGGNQPQHF. The CDR3 DNA reads as TGTGCCAGCAGCTTAGCCCCGAGGGCGGGGGGCGGCAATCAGCCCCAGCATTTT.